Following are 8 T cell receptor beta chains from one sample sequenced in a study of cytomegalovirus exposure and HLA in healthy donors. PCR primers comprised 60 Vbeta and 13 Jbeta primers. The repertoire was sequenced with immunoSEQ multiplex PCR; TCRdb's copy has only in-frame clones and lacks some. The sample includes some 76,000 clones, around 73% of them seen just once. Input material: PBMCs. All receptors derive from a woman aged 40 to 49 in good health and CMV-seropositive.

The rearrangement uses TRBV5-8 and TRBJ1-1; a weak D match, TRBD1 (5 bases). The CDR3 contains 14 residues. V was pared by 4 bases and J by 4 bases, with 14 bases between. Germline loops: CDR1 SGHTS, CDR2 YDEGEE. The CDR3 nucleotides are TGTGCCAGCAGCCCGCGCAGGGTGAGCACTGAAGCTTTCTTT. Amino acids: CASSPRRVSTEAFF.

A few counts support this clone. The chain links TRBV5-1 to TRBJ1-4; TRBD1 is a possible D gene (6 bases). V lost 0 bases and J 5 bases, leaving 8 bases between the germline ends. The CDR3 is made up of 14 amino acids. Germline values: CDR1 SGHRS, CDR2 YFSETQ. CDR3 residues: CASSLGTGNEKLFF. Here the CDR3 DNA reads TGCGCCAGCAGCTTGGGTACAGGGAATGAAAAACTGTTTTTT.

V usage is TRBV18 and J usage is TRBJ2-1, with 10 bases lining up with TRBD2. The CDR3 length is 17 residues. Trimming cost V 3 bases and J 3 bases; bases outside gene matches: 8. The germline V gene encodes CDR1 KGHSH and CDR2 LQKENI. The CDR3 region is CASSPFDASGGYNEQFF. The CDR3 bases are TGTGCCAGCTCACCTTTCGATGCTAGCGGGGGCTACAATGAGCAGTTCTTC. Full variable domain (rest looked up from reference TRBV18 and TRBJ2-1): NAGVMQNPRHLVRRRGQEARLRCSPMKGHSHVYWYRQLPEEGLKFMVYLQKENIIDESGMPKERFSAEFPKEGPSILRIQQVVRGDSAAYFCASSPFDASGGYNEQFFGPGTRLTVL.

The chain links TRBV5-1 to TRBJ1-2; 8 bases map to TRBD1. This CDR3 has 13 amino acids. The trim removed 6 bases at V and 6 bases at J, leaving 7 bases unmatched. CDR1 SGHRS and CDR2 YFSETQ come from the germline V gene. The CDR3 coding sequence is TGCGCCAGCAACCTCGGACAGGGTAATGGCTACACCTTC. Protein: CASNLGQGNGYTF. The full variable domain, in which reference TRBV5-1 and TRBJ1-2 provide the parts outside the CDR3, is KAGVTQTPRYLIKTRGQQVTLSCSPISGHRSVSWYQQTPGQGLQFLFEYFSETQRNKGNFPGRFSGRQFSNSRSEMNVSTLELGDSALYLCASNLGQGNGYTFGSGTRLTVV.

The chain links TRBV7-9 to TRBJ1-1; unclear D gene. CDR1 and CDR2 (germline): SEHNR, FQNEAQ (reference sequence). This CDR3 contains 12 residues. With 5 bases removed from V and 4 bases from J, the gap between germline ends came to 8 bases. This chain's CDR3 is CASSPRPTEAFF. CDR3 coding DNA: TGTGCCAGCAGCCCCCGTCCCACTGAAGCTTTCTTT.

V is TRBV4-2 and J is TRBJ2-5, with 11 bases fitting TRBD2. Trimming at V came to 2 bases and at J to 5 bases, leaving 10 bases not matched to a gene. In germline, CDR1 is LGHNA, CDR2 YNFKEQ. The CDR3 is made up of 17 amino acids. CDR3 sequence reads: CASSQTGSGGAPETQYF. CDR3 bases: TGTGCCAGCAGCCAAACCGGTAGCGGGGGGGCCCCTGAGACCCAGTACTTC.

The V gene is TRBV5-8, the J gene TRBJ2-4; D might be TRBD1 (6 bases). In germline, CDR1 is SGHTS, CDR2 YDEGEE. Trimming removed 3 bases at V and 2 bases at J, with 12 bases between. The CDR3 spans 15 residues. The CDR3 is CASSYSTGPKNIQYF. The CDR3 DNA sequence: TGTGCCAGCAGCTACTCAACAGGGCCCAAAAACATTCAGTACTTC.

The chain recombines TRBV7-2 with TRBJ1-5; TRBD1 matches at 8 bases. Germline CDR1 is SGHTA and CDR2 is FQGNSA. This CDR3 region has 18 residues. V shed 4 bases, J shed 1 base, and the junction held 12 bases outside the gene matches. CDR3 protein: CASSYSRGRRGSNQPQHF. DNA for the CDR3: TGTGCCAGCAGCTATAGCAGGGGGCGGAGGGGGAGCAATCAGCCCCAGCATTTT.